Sequencing of this TCR beta chain was carried out in a study of CD8 T cells in Susac syndrome. General study points: Detection of Susac-specific public clones gave 15 to 20 in total CD8+ repertoires and about five in CD8+ TEMRA repertoires.

The V end was cut by 6 bases, the J end by 8 bases, with 8 bases between. Germline V CDR1 and CDR2: LNHNV, YYDKDF (reference sequence). The CDR3 totals 11 residues. Turning to this clonotype: The antigen is not known.

Reverse transcription of about 0.45 to 1 ug RNA was performed with random hexamers. The CDR3 of TCR beta was amplified by immunoSEQ multiplex PCR across 54 Vbeta and 13 Jbeta. TCRdb fed the immunoSEQ multiplex PCR reads into MiXCR, producing one record per CDR3 protein. This table has about 100,000 distinct CDR3 sequences, roughly 96% appearing once. The CD8+ and CD4+ T cells were isolated magnetically using a negative isolation approach, whereas the TEMRA cells were enriched by FACS. The sample taken for sequencing was CD8+ T cells from PBMCs. The TCR was taken from a human donor with Susac syndrome. This chain links TRBV15 with TRBJ2-1; TRBD1 might be the D (6 bases). CDR3 sequence (DNA): TGTGCCACCAGGGACAGCCATGAGCAGTTCTTC. Residues: CATRDSHEQFF.